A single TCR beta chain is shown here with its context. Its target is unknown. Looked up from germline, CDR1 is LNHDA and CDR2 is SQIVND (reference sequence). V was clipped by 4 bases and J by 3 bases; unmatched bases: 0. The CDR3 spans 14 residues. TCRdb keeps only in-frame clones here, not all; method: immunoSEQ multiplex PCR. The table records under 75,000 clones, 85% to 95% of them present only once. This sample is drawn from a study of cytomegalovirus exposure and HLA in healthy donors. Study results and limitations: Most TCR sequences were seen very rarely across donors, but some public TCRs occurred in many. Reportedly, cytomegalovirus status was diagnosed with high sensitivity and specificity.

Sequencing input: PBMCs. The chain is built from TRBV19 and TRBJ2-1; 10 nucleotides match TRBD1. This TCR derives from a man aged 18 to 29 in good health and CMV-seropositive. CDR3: CASSRDRGYNEQFF. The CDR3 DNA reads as TGTGCCAGTAGTAGGGACAGGGGCTACAATGAGCAGTTCTTC.